Listed below are T cell receptor beta chains from one sample, sequenced in a study of shared T cell receptors in the human thymus. Sequenced by immunoSEQ multiplex PCR; TCRdb stores in-frame clones only, minus some. Of 720,000 or so clones listed, 80% to 90% are singletons. The same specimen was also included in a second study, on human thymus T cells.

Material for sequencing was thymocytes. The origin of the receptors is a girl under two years old with a congenital heart defect. Both conserved end residues are part of each CDR3. The D gene is left open where the match is weak. The size field is filled for only some rows; it gives once, few, many or a size class.

size: once; V: TRBV28; length: 15; D: TRBD1; J: TRBJ1-1; CDR3: CASWTGSYMNTEAFF; DNA: TGTGCCAGCTGGACAGGCAGTTACATGAACACTGAAGCTTTCTTT
size: once; V: TRBV7-2; length: 15; D: TRBD1; J: TRBJ1-2; CDR3: CASSPHPDRGHGYTF; DNA: TGTGCCAGCAGCCCACACCCTGACAGGGGGCATGGCTACACCTTC
size: -; V: TRBV6-1; length: 12; D: -; J: TRBJ1-4; CDR3: CASSEWQGKLFF; DNA: TGTGCCAGCAGTGAATGGCAGGGGAAACTGTTTTTT
size: -; V: TRBV7-2; length: 14; D: -; J: TRBJ1-1; CDR3: CASSDRTARAEAFF; DNA: TGTGCCAGCAGCGACAGGACAGCTAGGGCTGAAGCTTTCTTT
size: once; V: TRBV5-8; length: 11; D: -; J: TRBJ1-1; CDR3: CAQQRWDSAFF; DNA: TGTGCCCAGCAGAGGTGGGACTCGGCTTTCTTT
size: -; V: TRBV29-1; length: 12; D: -; J: TRBJ1-4; CDR3: CSVRVRNEKLFF; DNA: TGCAGCGTTCGAGTTCGAAATGAAAAACTGTTTTTT
size: -; V: TRBV5-4; length: 14; D: TRBD2; J: TRBJ2-5; CDR3: CASSAGTSQETQYF; DNA: TGTGCCAGCAGCGCCGGGACTAGCCAAGAGACCCAGTACTTC
size: -; V: TRBV5-6; length: 16; D: -; J: TRBJ1-6; CDR3: CASSLGGGRYNSPLHF; DNA: TGTGCCAGCAGCTTGGGGGGAGGCAGATATAATTCACCCCTCCACTTT
size: -; V: TRBV27; length: 13; D: -; J: TRBJ1-2; CDR3: CASRGKADYGYTF; DNA: TGTGCCAGCAGGGGCAAAGCGGACTATGGCTACACCTTC
size: -; V: TRBV6-5; length: 15; D: TRBD1; J: TRBJ1-5; CDR3: CASRRDPGQSFPQHF; DNA: TGTGCCAGCAGGCGGGATCCGGGACAGTCCTTTCCCCAGCATTTT
size: -; V: TRBV7-9; length: 15; D: -; J: TRBJ1-3; CDR3: CASSLGGGAGNTIYF; DNA: TGTGCCAGCAGCTTAGGGGGAGGGGCTGGAAACACCATATATTTT
size: -; V: TRBV6-5; length: 13; D: -; J: TRBJ1-3; CDR3: CASSRVLGNTIYF; DNA: TGTGCCAGCAGCCGGGTACTTGGAAACACCATATATTTT
size: -; V: TRBV29-1; length: 13; D: -; J: TRBJ1-4; CDR3: CSVQGTGREKLFF; DNA: TGCAGCGTCCAGGGGACGGGAAGGGAAAAACTGTTTTTT
size: -; V: TRBV5-6; length: 18; D: -; J: TRBJ1-6; CDR3: CASSVDRERSSYNSPLHF; DNA: TGTGCCAGCAGCGTGGACAGAGAGAGAAGCTCCTATAATTCACCCCTCCACTTT
size: -; V: TRBV27; length: 13; D: -; J: TRBJ1-5; CDR3: CASSFKEGSPQHF; DNA: TGTGCCAGCAGTTTCAAGGAGGGGTCCCCCCAGCATTTT
size: -; V: TRBV29-1; length: 14; D: -; J: TRBJ1-1; CDR3: CSVVAQGLNTEAFF; DNA: TGCAGCGTTGTGGCGCAGGGCCTGAACACTGAAGCTTTCTTT
size: -; V: TRBV4-3; length: 17; D: -; J: TRBJ2-1; CDR3: CASSQEPPGSSYNEQFF; DNA: TGCGCCAGCAGCCAAGAACCCCCGGGAAGCTCCTACAATGAGCAGTTCTTC